These T cell receptor beta chains were read from a single sample in a study of shared clonotypes between healthy human individuals. TCRdb's table, derived via immunoSEQ multiplex PCR, lists solely in-frame clones and lacks some. The top ten clones hold approximately 0.32% of a sample with roughly 410,000 clones, roughly 96% of them seen once. The sequenced sample consisted of memory CD8+ T cells sorted from blood. These receptors were collected from a man under 40 in good health. Each CDR3 is given with its conserved first and last residue. A D gene is named only where the DNA matches it firmly. Clone size is stated in some rows and not others, as once, few, many or a class when expanded.

d_gene	abundance	v_gene	j_gene	CDR3nt	CDR3aa
-	-	TRBV14	TRBJ2-3	TGTGCCAGCAGCCAAGATCGAAGGGACACCCTCCTAATCACAGATACGCAGTATTTT	CASSQDRRDTLLITDTQYF
-	once	TRBV7-2	TRBJ2-7	TGTGCCAGCAGCCCGACGGGACGGATCTACGAGGAGCAGTACTTC	CASSPTGRIYEEQYF
TRBD2	-	TRBV2	TRBJ2-7	TGTGCCAGCAGTGGGACTAGCGGAGCCTACGAGCAGTACTTC	CASSGTSGAYEQYF
TRBD1	-	TRBV14	TRBJ2-7	TGTGCCAGCAGCCAAGAGGGACAGCCCCGAGCCTACGAGCAGTACTTC	CASSQEGQPRAYEQYF
-	-	TRBV10-2	TRBJ2-2	TGCGCCAGCAGTGGGGGAACATTTTTCGCGAACACCGGGGAGCTGTTTTTT	CASSGGTFFANTGELFF
-	-	TRBV28	TRBJ1-1	TGTGCCAGCAGTTTAATCCCGGACGGAGGCACTGAAGCTTTCTTT	CASSLIPDGGTEAFF
TRBD1	-	TRBV19	TRBJ2-1	TGTGCCAGTAGTACCCTCTGGGCAGGGGGCTCCTACAATGAGCAGTTCTTC	CASSTLWAGGSYNEQFF
-	once	TRBV30	TRBJ2-1	TGTGCCTGGGGTGGGGGGAATGAGCAGTTCTTC	CAWGGGNEQFF
-	-	TRBV5-1	TRBJ2-4	TGCGCCAGCAGCTTGGGTATGGGAGCCAAAAACATTCAGTACTTC	CASSLGMGAKNIQYF
TRBD2	few	TRBV7-2	TRBJ2-1	TGTGCCAGCAGCTTAGGGGGGACTAGCGGAGCCTACAATGAGCAGTTCTTC	CASSLGGTSGAYNEQFF
-	-	TRBV9	TRBJ1-1	TGTGCCAGCAGCGTGGGGAGAGAGGACACTGAAGCTTTCTTT	CASSVGREDTEAFF
-	-	TRBV28	TRBJ2-3	TGTGCCAGCAGTTTTGGTGGGGATAGCACAGATACGCAGTATTTT	CASSFGGDSTDTQYF
TRBD1	-	TRBV28	TRBJ1-5	TGTGCCAGCAGTTTCGCGGGGACAGGGGCTCAGCCCCAGCATTTT	CASSFAGTGAQPQHF
-	once	TRBV2	TRBJ2-7	TGTGCCAGCAGTGAAGCGTGGCTACGCGAGCAGTACTTC	CASSEAWLREQYF
TRBD1	-	TRBV30	TRBJ2-7	TGTGCCTGGAGAAGGACCAGGGGGCATTACGAGCAGTACTTC	CAWRRTRGHYEQYF
-	-	TRBV25-1	TRBJ2-3	TGTGCCACCGGAGAAGGGCCCACAGATACGCAGTATTTT	CATGEGPTDTQYF
TRBD2	-	TRBV27	TRBJ2-1	TGTGCCAGCAGTCCACGCGCGACTAGCGGGGGTTACAATGAGCAGTTCTTC	CASSPRATSGGYNEQFF
-	-	TRBV7-9	TRBJ1-3	TGTGCCAGCAGCTTGGGGGCCTCTGGAAACACCATATATTTT	CASSLGASGNTIYF
-	once	TRBV30	TRBJ1-2	TGTGCCCGTATGGGACATTACTATGGCTACACCTTC	CARMGHYYGYTF
TRBD1	-	TRBV6-1	TRBJ2-1	TGTGCCAGCAGTGTACAGGGGGCGGGAAGGAATGAGCAGTTCTTC	CASSVQGAGRNEQFF
-	-	TRBV6-5	TRBJ1-1	TGTGCCAGCAGTTACGGGCCAGGGGTATGGGCTTTCTTT	CASSYGPGVWAFF
-	-	TRBV10-1	TRBJ2-7	TGCGCCAGCAGTGAGGATTACAGGGAAACCTCCTACGAGCAGTACTTC	CASSEDYRETSYEQYF
-	-	TRBV25-1	TRBJ2-7	TGTGCCAGCAGTGACACTAACTACGAGCAGTACTTC	CASSDTNYEQYF
-	-	TRBV6-4	TRBJ1-1	TGTGCCAGCAGTAGAGGACGGGACACTGAAGCTTTCTTT	CASSRGRDTEAFF
-	-	TRBV15	TRBJ2-1	TGTGCCACCAGCAGAGATGCTCCGACCAATGAGCAGTTCTTC	CATSRDAPTNEQFF
-	-	TRBV6-5	TRBJ1-5	TGTGCCAGCAGTTACTCGATAGGTCAGCCCCAGCATTTT	CASSYSIGQPQHF
-	-	TRBV4-1	TRBJ2-1	TGCGCCAGCAGCCAAGACGGACCGTGGGTCAATGAGCAGTTCTTC	CASSQDGPWVNEQFF
-	-	TRBV6-6	TRBJ1-5	TGTGCCAGCAGTTACTCGACAGGCCCTACGACCCAGCATTTT	CASSYSTGPTTQHF
-	-	TRBV5-4	TRBJ1-2	TGTGCCAGCAGCTTAATCTTTCCGGGGACGGACGGCTACACCTTC	CASSLIFPGTDGYTF